Presented here are 4 T cell receptor beta chains from one specimen sequenced in a study of blood T cell repertoires in COVID-19. TCRdb's table, derived via immunoSEQ multiplex PCR, lists solely in-frame clones and lacks some. The sample holds about 260,000 clones; roughly 90% are singletons and the top ten take approximately 3.8%. The sample taken for sequencing was peripheral blood. These receptors were collected from a man in his fifties or sixties who had recovered from COVID-19.

The chain is built from TRBV3-1 (or the pseudogene TRBV3-2) and TRBJ2-7, with TRBD1 matching 10 bases. Per germline, CDR1 LGHDT and CDR2 YNNKEL (reference sequence). This CDR3 comprises 14 residues. Trimming removed 4 bases from V and 3 bases from J; junction bases left unmatched: 3. The CDR3 bases are TGTGCCAGCAGCCGACAGGGGGCGCTCTACGAGCAGTACTTC. It codes for CASSRQGALYEQYF.

This rearrangement joins TRBV24-1 to TRBJ1-2; 8 bases are shared with TRBD1. The CDR3 sequence is 12 residues long. Per the germline V gene, CDR1 is KGHDR and CDR2 is SFDVKD. J lost 11 bases, V lost 4 bases, and 5 bases had no gene match. The CDR3 protein is CATSEGTGGYTF. CDR3 coding DNA: TGTGCCACCAGTGAAGGGACAGGAGGGTACACCTTC.

The genes are TRBV5-5 and TRBJ1-5; the D gene is possibly TRBD1 (6 bases). Germline CDR1 reads SGHKS; CDR2 reads YYEKEE (reference sequence). The CDR3 extends over 15 amino acids. V lost 4 bases to trimming and J lost 0 bases, with 11 bases between them. The DNA of the CDR3 is TGTGCCAGCAGCGCCGACAGGTATAGCAATCAGCCCCAGCATTTT. Its protein is CASSADRYSNQPQHF.

CDR3 sequence: CASSSIPGTGFSGGPYEQYF. The CDR3 DNA follows: TGTGCCAGCAGCTCCATACCCGGGACAGGGTTCTCCGGGGGCCCCTACGAGCAGTACTTC. This sequence joins TRBV7-8 and TRBJ2-7, with 9 bases fitting TRBD1. V shed 4 bases, J shed 2 bases, and the junction held 21 bases outside the gene matches. The CDR3 runs 20 residues. CDR1 is SGHVS and CDR2 is FQNEAQ in the germline V gene.